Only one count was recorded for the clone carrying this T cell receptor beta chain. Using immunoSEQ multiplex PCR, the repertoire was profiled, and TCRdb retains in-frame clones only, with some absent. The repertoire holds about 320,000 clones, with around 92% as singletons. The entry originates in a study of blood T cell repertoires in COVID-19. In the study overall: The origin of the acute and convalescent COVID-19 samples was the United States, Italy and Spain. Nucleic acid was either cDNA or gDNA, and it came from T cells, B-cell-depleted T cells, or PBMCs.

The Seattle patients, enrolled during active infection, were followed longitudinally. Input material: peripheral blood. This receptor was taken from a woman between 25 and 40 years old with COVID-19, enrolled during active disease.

The CDR3 region is CASSSTGSPLYGYTF. In nucleotides, the CDR3 is TGTGCCAGCAGCTCTACAGGGAGCCCTCTCTATGGCTACACCTTC. This chain joins TRBV11-2 and TRBJ1-2; a weak D match, TRBD1 (6 bases). V was clipped by 4 bases and J by 4 bases, with 16 bases between them. The CDR3 is 15 residues long. Germline assignment: CDR1 SGHAT and CDR2 FQNNGV. The variable domain in full, with the rest retrieved from reference TRBV11-2 and TRBJ1-2, is EAGVAQSPRYKIIEKRQSVAFWCNPISGHATLYWYQQILGQGPKLLIQFQNNGVVDDSQLPKDRFSAERLKGVDSTLKIQPAKLEDSAVYLCASSSTGSPLYGYTFGSGTRLTVV.